The 18 T cell receptor beta chains given below trace back to one sample, sequenced in a study of blood T cell repertoires in COVID-19. The data were produced by immunoSEQ multiplex PCR, yet TCRdb's version contains in-frame clones alone and is incomplete. This sample has approximately 110,000 clones, with approximately 69% found just once. Sequenced: peripheral blood. The origin of the receptors is a man older than 75 with acute or convalescent COVID-19.

The rearrangement uses TRBV29-1 and TRBJ2-5; no firm D call. Germline CDR1 reads SQVTM; CDR2 reads ANQGSEA. V shed 4 bases and J shed 1 base, with 4 bases lying between them. The CDR3 is 11 residues long. In DNA form, the CDR3 reads TGCAGCGTTGGAGGCCAAGAGACCCAGTACTTC. This sequence encodes CSVGGQETQYF.

The V and J genes are TRBV7-2 and TRBJ2-7; TRBD2 matches 7 bases. This CDR3 is 19 amino acids long. In germline, CDR1 is SGHTA, CDR2 FQGNSA. J was trimmed by 0 bases and V by 4 bases; bases with no gene match: 18. CDR3 amino acids: CASSSERGFGTTFSYEQYF. In DNA form, the CDR3 reads TGTGCCAGCAGCTCAGAGCGCGGGTTCGGGACTACTTTCTCCTACGAGCAGTACTTC.

The V call is TRBV29-1, the J call TRBJ1-6; TRBD1 matches at 7 bases. J gave up 7 bases and V 7 bases, and 10 bases lay outside the gene matches. There are 14 residues in the CDR3. Germline V gene data show CDR1 as SQVTM and CDR2 as ANQGSEA. The DNA for the CDR3 is TGCAGCGCCCTGGTCGGGACAGAGAATTCACCCCTCCACTTT. Its translation is CSALVGTENSPLHF.

CDR3 in amino acids: CASSQDGEVWNTIYF. CDR3 sequence (DNA): TGCGCCAGCAGCCAAGATGGAGAGGTCTGGAACACCATATATTTT. The chain is built from TRBV4-1 and TRBJ1-3; D is unclear. This CDR3 spans 15 amino acids. The germline V and J ends were trimmed by 0 bases and 7 bases, with 13 bases remaining between them. CDR1 and CDR2 (germline): MGHRA, YSYEKL.

This clone was seen a handful of times. This chain joins TRBV3-1 (or the pseudogene TRBV3-2) and TRBJ1-2, with D hard to call. Trimming stripped 8 bases from V and 2 bases from J, with 12 bases between. This CDR3 has 13 amino acids. Germline loops: CDR1 LGHDT, CDR2 YNNKEL (reference sequence). The CDR3 sequence: CASRGGSNYGYTF. The CDR3 DNA follows: TGTGCCAGCCGGGGAGGGTCCAACTATGGCTACACCTTC.

The chain has TRBV9 and TRBJ2-1, with 9 bases matching TRBD2. The CDR3 contains 16 residues. Trimming cost V 0 bases and J 4 bases; bases outside gene matches: 5. Germline CDR1 SGDLS, CDR2 YYNGEE. CDR3 sequence: CASSVGELAGYNEQFF. CDR3 DNA sequence: TGTGCCAGCAGCGTAGGCGAACTAGCGGGTTACAATGAGCAGTTCTTC.

The chain is built from TRBV30 and TRBJ2-7; TRBD2 agrees at 15 bases. CDR3 length equals 16 residues. Germline values: CDR1 GTSNPN, CDR2 SVGIG (reference sequence). V was clipped by 2 bases and J by 9 bases; unmatched bases: 11. The CDR3 nucleotides are TGTGCCTGGAGTCCGGGCCCGGGACTAGCGGGAGGAGGGCAGTACTTC. Protein product: CAWSPGPGLAGGGQYF. The entire variable domain, with the rest obtained from reference TRBV30 and TRBJ2-7, is as follows: SQTIHQWPATLVQPVGSPLSLECTVEGTSNPNLYWYRQAAGRGLQLLFYSVGIGQISSEVPQNLSASRPQDRQFILSSKKLLLSDSGFYLCAWSPGPGLAGGGQYFGPGTRLTVT.

The V gene is TRBV7-8, the J gene TRBJ2-2; D gene unclear. CDR1 SGHVS and CDR2 FQNEAQ come from the germline V gene. This CDR3 region has 12 residues. With 1 base removed from V and 9 bases from J, the gap between germline ends came to 6 bases. CDR3 DNA: TGTGCCAGCAGCTTAGATGTCAGGGAGCTGTTTTTT. This translates into CASSLDVRELFF. Drawing the rest from reference TRBV7-8 and TRBJ2-2, the complete variable domain is GAGVSQSPRYKVAKRGQDVALRCDPISGHVSLFWYQQALGQGPEFLTYFQNEAQLDKSGLPSDRFFAERPEGSVSTLKIQRTQQEDSAVYLCASSLDVRELFFGEGSRLTVL.

A single count supports this clone. The chain is built from TRBV27 and TRBJ2-7; no definite D call. CDR3 length: 13 amino acids. V was clipped by 1 base and J by 2 bases, with 6 bases between them. CDR1 is MNHEY and CDR2 is SMNVEV in the germline V gene (reference sequence). CDR3 nucleotides: TGTGCCAGCAGTTTATTGCGGACCTACGAGCAGTACTTC. It is translated as CASSLLRTYEQYF.

The chain employs TRBV3-1 (or the pseudogene TRBV3-2) and TRBJ2-1, with D uncertain. CDR3 length: 15 residues. Trimming took off 4 bases at V and 0 bases at J, with 10 bases between the two ends. The germline gives CDR1 LGHDT, CDR2 YNNKEL (reference sequence). CDR3 sequence (DNA): TGTGCCAGCAGCCCGACTGTTTCCTCCTACAATGAGCAGTTCTTC. This gives the protein CASSPTVSSYNEQFF.

The chain is built from TRBV28 and TRBJ1-1; D remains ambiguous. Germline V gene sequence: CDR1 MDHEN, CDR2 SYDVKM. Trimming shortened V by 11 bases and J by 11 bases, and 18 bases separated the two germline ends. The CDR3 sequence is 11 residues long. The CDR3 DNA is TGTGCCGCCGGAATCCACAGAGAGGCTTTCTTT. It codes for CAAGIHREAFF. The full variable domain, its missing parts supplied by reference TRBV28 and TRBJ1-1, is DVKVTQSSRYLVKRTGEKVFLECVQDMDHENMFWYRQDPGLGLRLIYFSYDVKMKEKGDIPEGYSVSREKKERFSLILESASTNQTSMYLCAAGIHREAFFGQGTRLTVV.

The chain has TRBV5-1 and TRBJ2-5; TRBD1 matches at 7 bases. The CDR3 runs 14 residues. The germline V gene encodes CDR1 SGHRS and CDR2 YFSETQ. Trimming took 2 bases from V and 5 from J; bases not matched to a gene: 6. The CDR3 nucleotides read TGCGCCAGCAGCTTCGGACAGGCCCTTGAGACCCAGTACTTC. Translation: CASSFGQALETQYF.

This clone was counted ten times or more. The chain recombines TRBV5-6 with TRBJ2-3; 9 bases are a match to TRBD1. Germline-derived CDR1 and CDR2 are SGHDT and YYEEEE. The J segment lost 10 bases and the V segment lost 7 bases, leaving 13 bases of the junction unmatched. CDR3 length: 14 amino acids. The CDR3 region is CASQTATDRGAQYF. The CDR3 nucleotides read TGTGCCAGCCAGACCGCCACGGACAGGGGCGCGCAGTATTTT. Together with reference TRBV5-6 and TRBJ2-3, the CDR3 gives the full variable domain: DAGVTQSPTHLIKTRGQQVTLRCSPKSGHDTVSWYQQALGQGPQFIFQYYEEEERQRGNFPDRFSGHQFPNYSSELNVNALLLGDSALYLCASQTATDRGAQYFGPGTRLTVL.

The rearrangement links TRBV10-3 to TRBJ2-2, with TRBD2 as a possible D gene (6 bases). This CDR3 is 15 amino acids long. Germline V gives CDR1 ENHRY, CDR2 SYGVKD. Trimming removed 7 bases at V and 0 bases at J, with 12 bases between. CDR3 coding DNA: TGTGCCATCACAGCAGGCGGGACGAACACCGGGGAGCTGTTTTTT. It translates to CAITAGGTNTGELFF.

This clone was recorded once. The chain joins TRBV5-1 to TRBJ2-5; TRBD1 is a possible D gene (5 bases). V shed 4 bases and J shed 4 bases, with 14 bases lying between them. In germline, CDR1 is SGHRS, CDR2 YFSETQ. The CDR3 covers 14 residues. CDR3 in amino acids: CASSPLAGLETQYF. The CDR3, as DNA: TGCGCCAGCAGCCCCCTCGCAGGGTTAGAGACCCAGTACTTC.

The rearrangement links TRBV14 to TRBJ2-7, with TRBD2 identical over 10 bases. Germline values: CDR1 SGHDN, CDR2 FVKESK. J was trimmed by 4 bases and V by 4 bases; bases with no gene match: 7. This CDR3 is 15 amino acids long. The CDR3 protein is CASSPLASGSYEQYF. The CDR3 DNA sequence: TGTGCCAGCAGCCCCCTGGCTAGCGGGAGTTACGAGCAGTACTTC.

The chain combines TRBV9 with TRBJ2-5; tentatively, D is TRBD2 (5 bases). This CDR3 region has 14 residues. Germline V gene lookup returns CDR1 SGDLS and CDR2 YYNGEE. Trimming shortened V by 4 bases and J by 1 base, and 11 bases separated the two germline ends. The CDR3 DNA reads TGTGCCAGCAGCCCATCGGGGTTCCAAGAGACCCAGTACTTC. Translating gives CASSPSGFQETQYF.

V usage is TRBV29-1 and J usage is TRBJ1-1; perhaps TRBD1 as D (6 bases). Germline CDR1 and CDR2: SQVTM and ANQGSEA. V lost 3 bases to trimming and J lost 4 bases, with 9 bases between them. The CDR3 is made up of 12 amino acids. The CDR3 DNA sequence: TGCAGCGTTGAGAGGGGGAGCACTGAAGCTTTCTTT. Translation: CSVERGSTEAFF.